These 5 T cell receptor beta chains originate from one sample sequenced in a study of T cell responses to AZD1222 COVID-19 vaccine. Assay: immunoSEQ multiplex PCR; the TCRdb copy retains only in-frame clones and omits some. The sample has more than 150,000 clones, roughly nine tenths seen once. The material sequenced was peripheral blood, taken 28 days after the second AZD1222 dose. These receptors were collected from an adult who received the AZD1222 COVID-19 vaccine.

This rearrangement joins TRBV10-3 to TRBJ1-1, with D possibly TRBD1 on 5 matching bases. The CDR3 runs 14 residues. The V gene's germline CDR1 is ENHRY and CDR2 SYGVKD. V lost 6 bases and J 1 base, leaving 12 bases between the germline ends. The CDR3 nucleotides are TGTGCCATCAGCGGGCCCGGACAGAACACTGAAGCTTTCTTT. Its translation: CAISGPGQNTEAFF.

The V call is TRBV7-9, the J call TRBJ1-1, with TRBD1 identical over 8 bases. With V trimmed by 5 bases and J by 3 bases, 11 bases remained unmatched. The germline gives CDR1 SEHNR, CDR2 FQNEAQ (reference sequence). This CDR3 is built from 16 residues. The DNA for the CDR3 is TGTGCCAGCAGCCTCGCTGACGGACAGGGCGACACTGAAGCTTTCTTT. Its protein product is CASSLADGQGDTEAFF.

This clone was seen only once. The J gene is TRBJ2-3, the V gene TRBV2, with D perhaps TRBD1 (6 bases). Germline-derived CDR1 and CDR2 are SNHLY and FYNNEI. The CDR3 covers 14 residues. V was pared by 7 bases and J by 1 base, with 12 bases between. Here the CDR3 reads CASNAAGGTDTQYF. DNA for the CDR3: TGTGCCAGCAACGCTGCAGGGGGCACAGATACGCAGTATTTT.

The V call is TRBV13, the J call TRBJ2-7; D tentatively reads TRBD1 or TRBD2 (5 bases each). The CDR3 spans 14 residues. Between the trimmed V and J ends, which lost 6 bases and 0 bases, there was a span of 12 bases. Germline values: CDR1 PRHDT, CDR2 FYEKMQ (reference sequence). CDR3 bases: TGTGCCAGCAGTCCCCGGGACGCCTCCTACGAGCAGTACTTC. Its protein is CASSPRDASYEQYF.

V gene TRBV5-4 combines with J gene TRBJ2-2, with D tentatively TRBD2 (6 bases). The CDR3 sequence is 15 residues long. V was clipped by 0 bases and J by 6 bases, with 12 bases between them. Germline CDR1 and CDR2: SGHNT and YYREEE (reference sequence). CDR3 bases: TGTGCCAGCAGCTTGGCCGCTAGCGCGCCCGGGGAGCTGTTTTTT. Residues: CASSLAASAPGELFF.